The text below deals with one T cell receptor beta chain. Its cognate antigen is unknown. PCR involved 60 Vbeta and 13 Jbeta primers. The repertoire was sequenced with immunoSEQ multiplex PCR; TCRdb's copy has only in-frame clones and lacks some. Its table lists some 110,000 clones. V was shortened by 3 bases and J by 10 bases, with 16 bases between the two germline ends. The germline V gene encodes CDR1 SGHTA and CDR2 FQGNSA. The CDR3 is 13 amino acids. This entry is derived from a study of cytomegalovirus exposure and HLA in healthy donors. Study-level points and caveats: Sequencing artifact likely explains a cluster of highly shared sequence variants.

Sequencing was carried out using PBMCs. The sequence was collected from a man aged 25 to 40 in good health and CMV-seronegative. J is TRBJ2-7 and V is TRBV7-2; a weak D match, TRBD2 (7 bases). The CDR3 DNA is TGTGCCAGCAGCTTGAGGCGGGGGCGGGCCCAGTACTTC. Protein sequence: CASSLRRGRAQYF. Complete variable domain (other parts from reference TRBV7-2 and TRBJ2-7): GAGVSQSPSNKVTEKGKDVELRCDPISGHTALYWYRQSLGQGLEFLIYFQGNSAPDKSGLPSDRFSAERTGGSVSTLTIQRTQQEDSAVYLCASSLRRGRAQYFGPGTRLTVT.